This TCR beta chain originates from a study of blood T cell repertoires in COVID-19. About the research overall: The United States, Italy and Spain supplied acute and convalescent COVID-19 samples. Sample material is recorded as cDNA or gDNA derived from T cells, B-cell-depleted T cells, or PBMCs.

The method was immunoSEQ multiplex PCR; TCRdb's version includes in-frame clones alone and lacks a portion of them. The table lists over 70,000 clones, approximately 80% of them singletons, with 5.5% to 8% in the top ten. Followed over time, Seattle patients had been enrolled while infection was active. V was trimmed by 2 bases and J by 0 bases, leaving 11 bases between them. The CDR3 length is 15 residues. Germline values: CDR1 SNHLY, CDR2 FYNNEI. The sequencing sample was made of peripheral blood. This TCR derives from a man between 25 and 39 years old with COVID-19, enrolled during active disease. The genes are TRBV2 and TRBJ2-7; the D gene is possibly TRBD1 (5 bases). CDR3 sequence: CASSEWGGPSYEQYF. CDR3 in DNA: TGTGCCAGCAGTGAATGGGGCGGACCCTCCTACGAGCAGTACTTC. Based on the CDR3 plus reference TRBV2 and TRBJ2-7, the full variable domain is EPEVTQTPSHQVTQMGQEVILRCVPISNHLYFYWYRQILGQKVEFLVSFYNNEISEKSEIFDDQFSVERPDGSNFTLKIRSTKLEDSAMYFCASSEWGGPSYEQYFGPGTRLTVT.